The TCR beta chain under discussion was sequenced for a study of blood T cell repertoires in COVID-19. Study details: The study drew acute and convalescent COVID-19 samples from the United States, Italy and Spain.

From germline, CDR1 is MGHRA and CDR2 YSYEKL. V lost 3 bases, J lost 7 bases, and 8 bases stayed unmatched. The CDR3 runs 15 residues. A few counts support this clone. Assay used: immunoSEQ multiplex PCR; TCRdb lists only in-frame clones, some missing. Among under 200,000 clones listed, 70% to 90% were seen once. Sequencing was carried out using peripheral blood. The J gene is TRBJ1-2, the V gene TRBV4-1; 10 bases line up with TRBD1. This sequence originates from a man aged 60 to 69 with acute or convalescent COVID-19. This CDR3 is CASSQTGGQGIGYTF. DNA of the CDR3: TGCGCCAGCAGCCAGACGGGGGGACAGGGGATTGGCTACACCTTC.